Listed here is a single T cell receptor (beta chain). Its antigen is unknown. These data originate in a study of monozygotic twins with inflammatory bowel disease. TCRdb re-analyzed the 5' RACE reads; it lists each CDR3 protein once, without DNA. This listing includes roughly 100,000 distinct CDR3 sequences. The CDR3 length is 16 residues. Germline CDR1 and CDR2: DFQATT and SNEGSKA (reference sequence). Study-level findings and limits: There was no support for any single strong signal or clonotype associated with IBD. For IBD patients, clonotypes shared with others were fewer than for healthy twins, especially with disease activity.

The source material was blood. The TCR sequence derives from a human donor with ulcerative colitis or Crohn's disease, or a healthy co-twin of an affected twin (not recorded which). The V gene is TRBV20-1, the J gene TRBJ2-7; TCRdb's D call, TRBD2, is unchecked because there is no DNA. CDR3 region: CSARITGTSALYEQYF.